The clone carrying this TCR beta chain was found a few times. The time point was: blood at routine non-recurrence follow-up after resection. Whole RNA, isolated from tumor, nontumor lung or frozen PBMC, was sequenced without prior sorting. The data originate from a study of spatial heterogeneity in lung cancer. The CDR3 is made up of 16 amino acids. Trimming removed 4 bases at V and 7 bases at J, with 22 bases between. Germline CDR1 reads LGHNA; CDR2 reads YSLEER. TCRdb re-called the 5' RACE reads through MiXCR, storing one row per CDR3 protein. The table lists around 110,000 distinct CDR3 sequences, 12% of them singletons.

This material consisted of PBMCs, taken at follow-up. J is TRBJ1-2 and V is TRBV4-3, with no clear D. The clonotype was recovered from a male donor with early-stage non-small cell lung cancer. The CDR3 sequence: CASSPGGRSRKSGYTF. The DNA for the CDR3 is TGCGCCAGCAGCCCAGGAGGCAGGAGTAGGAAGAGTGGCTACACCTTC.